Reported below is one TCR beta chain. TCRdb's table, derived via immunoSEQ multiplex PCR, lists solely in-frame clones and lacks some. Of around 100,000 clones in the sample, 87% were seen once. V shed 6 bases, J shed 2 bases, and the junction held 6 bases outside the gene matches. This CDR3 contains 15 residues. Germline CDR1 MNHEY, CDR2 SVGAGI. The data were obtained in a study of blood T cell repertoires in COVID-19. The receptor was isolated from a woman over 75 with acute or convalescent COVID-19. The chain carries TRBV6-5 and TRBJ2-3, with 9 positions matching TRBD1. The sample was peripheral blood. The CDR3, as DNA: TGTGCCAGCAGCTACAGGGGGCTAAACACAGATACGCAGTATTTT. This sequence encodes CASSYRGLNTDTQYF.